The present TCR beta chain was sequenced within a study of T cells in Graves' hyperthyroidism and ophthalmopathy (dated by TCRdb to between 2019 and 2020). Regarding the research as a whole: Peripheral blood samples were taken at the time of initial diagnosis, prior to any treatment. An independent validation cohort of around 19 hyperthyroidism patients and some 15 patients who later progressed to ophthalmopathy tested prospective prediction of ophthalmopathy. In about six Graves' hyperthyroidism patients, the study also compared T-cell repertoires from thyroid tissue with T-cell repertoires from blood. Following sampling, methimazole starting at 30 mg daily was given to hyperthyroidism patients, and high-dose intravenous methylprednisolone was given to ophthalmopathy patients. According to the paper, TCR Vbeta CDR3 sequencing was carried out on more than 120 peripheral blood samples, which came from more than 40 ophthalmopathy, around 74 hyperthyroidism and roughly 17 progressor patients. For training and testing, the 80 to 100 patients in the discovery cohort were randomly divided in a 7:3 ratio. To identify TCR V-J signatures that set the groups apart, the researchers used a discovery cohort of about a hundred patients, made up of roughly 40 with Graves' ophthalmopathy and 55 to 65 with stable Graves' hyperthyroidism. Beyond this particular receptor, the publication reports: Most expanded thyroid clonotypes (frequency above 0.001) were also detected in blood, suggesting blood repertoires may reflect thyroid immune responses. In validation, the model predicted progression to ophthalmopathy a median of about 5.9 months before onset, with 70% to 71% sensitivity and 72.22% specificity. Ophthalmopathy was separated from stable hyperthyroidism by a 13 V-J signature model, with around 88% sensitivity and about 81% specificity obtained in cross-validation and 80%/75% obtained in testing. Sample size was not statistically predetermined, and blinding of investigators to group allocation was not performed.

Stable Graves' hyperthyroidism was defined as no progression to ophthalmopathy during 18 months of follow-up. Hyperthyroidism patients were newly diagnosed, had a disease duration of under 2 months, and were aged 18 to 65 years. Exclusion was applied to patients with uncontrolled infections, other autoimmune diseases, pregnancy or lactation. Clinical symptoms, serum thyroxine and TRAb, thyroid ultrasound, and orbital computed tomography formed the basis for the diagnoses. PBMCs were isolated from 10 ml of fresh peripheral blood by Ficoll-Paque density gradient centrifugation. Total RNA was extracted with Trizol reagent, and quality was checked on an Agilent 2100 Bioanalyzer. In this sample, this clonotype turned up a few times. Its antigen specificity is not known. Base qualities are not recorded, but no much larger clone differs from it by a single base. The CDR3, cysteine through phenylalanine, is 16 amino acids long. Of the read, only the CDR3 DNA is kept; its 48 bases are in frame from base 1. Trimming at the junction amounts to 7 bases on V and 3 bases on J, and the germline ends lie 22 bases apart. The germline V gene (reference sequence) specifies DFQATT as CDR1 and SNEGSKA as CDR2.

The TCR beta CDR3 regions were amplified from RNA transcripts. For the first round of RT-PCR on the TCR CDR3, the HTBI primer set was used together with the Qiagen OneStep RT-PCR kit. Libraries were constructed in a second round of multiplex PCR, after which size selection and purification were carried out. Sequencing of the libraries was done on an Illumina HiSeq2000 using paired-end 100 bp reads. Under the source paper's analysis protocol: SOAPnuke was used to process the raw data, throwing out any read that contained adapters or uncalled bases, had a mean Phred below 15, or lacked an exact constant-primer or identifier match. High-quality paired reads were merged using COPE v1.2.5, and each unique nucleotide sequence was defined as a clonotype. MiTCR v1.1 was used to align clonotypes to the IMGT TRBV, TRBD and TRBJ reference segments. The analysis included only V-J combinations with a frequency above 0.0001, which together covered approximately 99% of the repertoires. The TCS score was defined as F50 (clonal expansion) divided by E x V (chaos), with BLOSUM62-based TCRdist calculated between CDR3 peptides within each V-J. Welch's t-statistics and random forest reduced 450 to 600 V-J features to fewer than 15, which were used in a naive Bayes classifier (R e1071). The public reads were reanalyzed by TCRdb: fastp trimming at Q25, MiXCR alignment, in-frame beta chains only. Every distinct CDR3 protein forms one entry, paired with its most common genes and DNA. None of the V and J calls come from the authors' own analysis; TCRdb made them. Here the sample has 600,000 to 900,000 distinct CDR3 sequences; 16% occur a single time. Approximately 8.4% of the sample comes from the top ten.

The sequence was collected from a man aged 18 to 30 with Graves' hyperthyroidism. Recombination linked TRBV20-1 to TRBJ1-5; the best D guess is TRBD1, with 6 bases matching. Source material: blood. The DNA is TGCAGTGTCCAGGGCAGGGGATCGAAGTCCAATCAGCCCCAGCATTTT. It is translated as CSVQGRGSKSNQPQHF.